This T cell receptor (beta chain) came from a study of tumor-infiltrating lymphocytes in primary liver carcinoma. As for the study in general: T1-T3 N0M0 was the stage of the tumors, which were roughly 4.2 to 11 cm across. Overall study findings and caveats: Tumor tissue displayed a significantly greater top-250-clone fraction than blood (p = 0.039).

This clonotype was seen at least ten times. Its cognate antigen is unknown. Germline DNA was extracted alongside blood RNA, which was obtained from unsorted whole blood. At sampling, these chronic HBV carriers had received no treatment. The CDR3 is made up of 14 amino acids. Trimming cost V 8 bases and J 6 bases; bases outside gene matches: 9. The researchers produced TCR beta cDNA from 450 to 600 ng total RNA with a constant-region primer. Libraries covering TCR beta were generated through three nested multiplex PCR rounds (using a slightly modified ARM-PCR). The two initial PCR rounds, about 9 cycles each, used TRBV1-TRBV30 forward and C-beta reverse primers. TCRdb re-called the multiplex PCR reads through MiXCR, storing one row per CDR3 protein. This repertoire shows approximately 330,000 distinct CDR3 sequences, around three fifths found once; its top ten account for 5.5% to 7%.

The chain joins TRBV12-3 or TRBV12-4 to TRBJ2-1, with 8 bases that match TRBD1. This sequence was found in a middle-aged man with primary liver carcinoma and hepatitis B virus infection. The sample was peripheral blood. The chain's CDR3 is CASPWTGPRNEQFF. CDR3 DNA sequence: TGTGCCAGCCCGTGGACAGGGCCCCGCAATGAGCAGTTCTTC.